The entry below describes one T cell receptor beta chain. Its antigen is still unknown. Antigen-specific CD4+ T cell clonotypes were called by their expansion after viral peptide-pool culture in ViraFEST. Subsequent to a culture period of about ten days, CD4+ T cells were isolated. Each participant was administered two doses of either the BNT162b2 or the mRNA-1273 vaccine. Absence of prior SARS-CoV-2 infection characterized the vaccine recipients, who showed negative nucleocapsid antibodies. This specimen comes from a study of vaccination effects on CD4 cells after COVID-19. Study overall: Post-vaccine specimens arrived a median 72 days past the second dose. Study-level findings and limits: Missing from the study were early post-infection timepoints, and its convalescent patients were few.

This CDR3 is 15 amino acids long. In germline, CDR1 is MDHEN, CDR2 SYDVKM. J was trimmed by 4 bases and V by 6 bases; bases with no gene match: 9. Measured with immunoSEQ multiplex PCR; TCRdb has only the in-frame clones, and not every one. The repertoire holds under 85,000 clones, around 77% seen once, with 1.1% in the top ten. V gene TRBV28 combines with J gene TRBJ1-2; 9 bases are shared with TRBD1. This TCR derives from a human donor who received a COVID-19 vaccine. The sequencing here drew on CD4+ T cells from PBMCs cultured with HCoV-OC43 spike peptides, taken after COVID-19 vaccination. The subset was: HCoV-OC43 spike overlapping peptide pool stimulation. The CDR3 DNA reads TGTGCCAGCAGGCATTACAGGGGGCAAGGCTATGGCTACACCTTC. This gives the protein CASRHYRGQGYGYTF.